This TCR beta chain originates from a study of metastatic and nonmetastatic thyroid tumors. As for the study in general: A comparison of repertoires was made across blood and tumor or nodule tissue from malignant and benign thyroid patients.

Thyroid surgery was performed in patients who had received no treatment beforehand. TCRdb re-analyzed the PCR reads through MiXCR. The table has just over 15,000 clones, about 3.5% seen once. The V gene lost 5 bases and the J gene lost 5 bases, with 21 bases spanning the gap. The CDR3 covers 17 residues. Germline values: CDR1 SGHVS, CDR2 FQNEAQ. Overall study results and limits: When malignant thyroid tumors were compared with benign nodules, TCR beta diversity was reportedly significantly higher in the malignant tumors. This held in both blood and tumor samples.

This clone appeared a few times. The antigen remains unidentified. The TCR comes from a female donor with papillary thyroid cancer or a benign thyroid nodule (not recorded which). Some clones in this sample may be carry-over from other donors' samples. The sample consisted of tumor tissue. This chain connects TRBV7-8 to TRBJ2-2; D may be TRBD2 (5 bases). The CDR3 spells CASSAHLGVRGTGELFF. CDR3 in DNA: TGTGCCAGCAGCGCCCACCTCGGGGTCCGAGGGACCGGGGAGCTGTTTTTT.